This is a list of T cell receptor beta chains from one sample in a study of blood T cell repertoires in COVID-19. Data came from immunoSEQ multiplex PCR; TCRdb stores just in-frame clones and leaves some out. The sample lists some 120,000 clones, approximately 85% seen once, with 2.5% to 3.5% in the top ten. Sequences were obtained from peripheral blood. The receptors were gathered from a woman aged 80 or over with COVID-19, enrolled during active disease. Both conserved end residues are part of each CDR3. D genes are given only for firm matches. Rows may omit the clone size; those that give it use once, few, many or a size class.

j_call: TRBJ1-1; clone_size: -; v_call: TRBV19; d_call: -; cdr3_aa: CASSIKLQGAEAFF; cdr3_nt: TGTGCCAGTAGTATAAAGTTACAGGGAGCTGAAGCTTTCTTT
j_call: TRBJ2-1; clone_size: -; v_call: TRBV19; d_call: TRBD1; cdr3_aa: CASSTGTGRNHEQFF; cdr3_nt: TGTGCCAGTAGTACCGGGACAGGGAGGAACCATGAGCAGTTCTTC
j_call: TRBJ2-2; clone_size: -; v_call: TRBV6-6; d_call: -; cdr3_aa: CATKNPQGGDTGELFF; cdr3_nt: TGTGCCACCAAAAACCCCCAGGGAGGTGACACCGGGGAGCTGTTTTTT
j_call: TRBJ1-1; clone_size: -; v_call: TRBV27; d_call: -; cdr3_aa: CASIPVGLTGRAEAFF; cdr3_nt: TGTGCCAGCATCCCAGTCGGCCTCACAGGGAGGGCTGAAGCTTTCTTT
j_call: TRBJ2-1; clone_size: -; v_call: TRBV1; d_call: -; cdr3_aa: CTPPGGEQFF; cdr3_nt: TGCACCCCCCCGGGAGGTGAGCAGTTCTTC
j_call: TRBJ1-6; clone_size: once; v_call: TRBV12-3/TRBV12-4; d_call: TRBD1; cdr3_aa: CASRGDRYSPLHF; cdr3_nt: TGTGCCAGCAGAGGGGACAGGTATTCACCCCTCCACTTT
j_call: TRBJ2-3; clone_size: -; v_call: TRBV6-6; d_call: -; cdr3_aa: CASREGGASTDTQYF; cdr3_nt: TGTGCCAGCAGGGAAGGGGGGGCTAGCACAGATACGCAGTATTTT
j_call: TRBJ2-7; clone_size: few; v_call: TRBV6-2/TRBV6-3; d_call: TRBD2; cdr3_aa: CASSGGLAGYEQYF; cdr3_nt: TGTGCCAGCAGTGGCGGACTAGCGGGATACGAGCAGTACTTC
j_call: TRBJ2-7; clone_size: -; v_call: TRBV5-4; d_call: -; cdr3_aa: CASSFWGRDDEQYF; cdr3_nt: TGTGCCAGCAGCTTCTGGGGCAGGGATGACGAGCAGTACTTC
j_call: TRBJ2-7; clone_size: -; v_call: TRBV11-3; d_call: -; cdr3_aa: CASSPDTGTSEQYF; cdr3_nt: TGTGCCAGCAGCCCGGATACAGGGACCTCGGAGCAGTACTTC
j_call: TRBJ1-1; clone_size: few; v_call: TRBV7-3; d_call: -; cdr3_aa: CASSLQRDTEAFF; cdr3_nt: TGTGCCAGCAGCTTACAGCGGGACACTGAAGCTTTCTTT
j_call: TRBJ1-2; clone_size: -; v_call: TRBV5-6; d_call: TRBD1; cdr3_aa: CASSLGQGLYGYTF; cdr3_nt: TGTGCCAGCAGCTTGGGACAGGGCCTCTATGGCTACACCTTC
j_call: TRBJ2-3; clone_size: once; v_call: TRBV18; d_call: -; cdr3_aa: CASSYDRRLTDTQYF; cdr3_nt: TGTGCCAGCTCATACGACAGGCGGCTCACAGATACGCAGTATTTT
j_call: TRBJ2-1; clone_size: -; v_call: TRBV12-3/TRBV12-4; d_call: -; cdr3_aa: CASSFSYNEQFF; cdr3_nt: TGTGCCAGCAGCTTCTCGTACAATGAGCAGTTCTTC
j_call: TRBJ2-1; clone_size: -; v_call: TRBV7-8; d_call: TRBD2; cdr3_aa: CASSPGALAGFYNEQFF; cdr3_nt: TGTGCCAGCAGCCCCGGCGCCTTAGCGGGGTTTTACAATGAGCAGTTCTTC